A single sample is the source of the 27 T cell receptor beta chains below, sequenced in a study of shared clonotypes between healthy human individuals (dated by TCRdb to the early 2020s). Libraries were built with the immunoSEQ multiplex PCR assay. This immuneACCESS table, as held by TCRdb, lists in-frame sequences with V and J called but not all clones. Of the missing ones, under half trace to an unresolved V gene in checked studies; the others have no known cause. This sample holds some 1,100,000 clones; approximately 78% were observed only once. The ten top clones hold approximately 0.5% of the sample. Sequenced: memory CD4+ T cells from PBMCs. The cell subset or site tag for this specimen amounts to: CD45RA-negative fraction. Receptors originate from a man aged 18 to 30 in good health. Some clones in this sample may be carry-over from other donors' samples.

CDR3 in amino acids: CASSLRTGGEKLFF. Here the CDR3 DNA reads TGTGCCAGCAGCCTCAGGACAGGAGGGGAAAAACTGTTTTTT. The chain joins TRBV5-5 to TRBJ1-4; 7 bases match TRBD1. Trimming cost V 4 bases and J 8 bases; bases outside gene matches: 8. The CDR3 contains 14 residues. CDR1 and CDR2 from the germline V gene are SGHKS and YYEKEE (reference sequence).

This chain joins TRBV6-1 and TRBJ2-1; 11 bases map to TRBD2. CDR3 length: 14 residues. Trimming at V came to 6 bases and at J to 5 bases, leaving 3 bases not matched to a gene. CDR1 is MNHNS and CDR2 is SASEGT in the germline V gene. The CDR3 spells CASSPTSGNNEQFF. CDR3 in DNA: TGTGCCAGCAGCCCGACTAGCGGGAACAATGAGCAGTTCTTC.

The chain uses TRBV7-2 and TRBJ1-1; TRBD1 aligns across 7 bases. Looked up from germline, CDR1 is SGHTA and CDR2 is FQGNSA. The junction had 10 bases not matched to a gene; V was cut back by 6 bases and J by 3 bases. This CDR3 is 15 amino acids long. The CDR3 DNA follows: TGTGCCAGCAGTTTTACGACAGGGCTCGACACTGAAGCTTTCTTT. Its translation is CASSFTTGLDTEAFF.

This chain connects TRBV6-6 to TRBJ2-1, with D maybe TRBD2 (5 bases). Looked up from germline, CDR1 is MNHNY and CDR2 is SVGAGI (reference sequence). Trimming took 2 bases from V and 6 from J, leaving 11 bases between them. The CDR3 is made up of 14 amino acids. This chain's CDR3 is CASSYGLAGNEQFF. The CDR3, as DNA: TGTGCCAGCAGTTACGGGCTAGCTGGCAATGAGCAGTTCTTC.

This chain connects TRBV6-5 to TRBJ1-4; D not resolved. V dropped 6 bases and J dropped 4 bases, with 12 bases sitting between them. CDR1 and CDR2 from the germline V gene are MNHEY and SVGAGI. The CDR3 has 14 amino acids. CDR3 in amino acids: CASSPRRSNEKLFF. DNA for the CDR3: TGTGCCAGCAGCCCCCGCCGCAGTAATGAAAAACTGTTTTTT.

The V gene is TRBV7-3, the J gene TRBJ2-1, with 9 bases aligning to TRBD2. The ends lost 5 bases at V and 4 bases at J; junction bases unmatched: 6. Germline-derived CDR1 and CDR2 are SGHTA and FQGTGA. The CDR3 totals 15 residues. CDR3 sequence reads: CASSPTSGLYNEQFF. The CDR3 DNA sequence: TGTGCCAGCAGCCCCACTAGCGGGTTATACAATGAGCAGTTCTTC.

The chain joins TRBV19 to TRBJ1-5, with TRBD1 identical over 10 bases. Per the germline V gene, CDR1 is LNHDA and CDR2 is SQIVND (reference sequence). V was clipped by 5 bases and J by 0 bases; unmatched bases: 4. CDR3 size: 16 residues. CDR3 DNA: TGTGCCAGTAGTGGGACAGGGGATCCTAGCAATCAGCCCCAGCATTTT. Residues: CASSGTGDPSNQPQHF.

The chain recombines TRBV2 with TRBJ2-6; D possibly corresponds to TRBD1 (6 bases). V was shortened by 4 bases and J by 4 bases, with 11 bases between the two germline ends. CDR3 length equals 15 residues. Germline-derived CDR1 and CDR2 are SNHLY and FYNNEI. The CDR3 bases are TGTGCCAGCAGTGGTCCAGGGGCCGGGGCCAACGTCCTGACTTTC. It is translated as CASSGPGAGANVLTF.

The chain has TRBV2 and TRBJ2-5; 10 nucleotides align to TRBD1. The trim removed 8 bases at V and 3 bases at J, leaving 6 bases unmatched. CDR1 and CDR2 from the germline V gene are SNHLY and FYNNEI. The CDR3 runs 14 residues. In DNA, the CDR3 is TGTGCCAGCGTCCGGGACAGGGGTGAAGAGACCCAGTACTTC. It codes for CASVRDRGEETQYF.

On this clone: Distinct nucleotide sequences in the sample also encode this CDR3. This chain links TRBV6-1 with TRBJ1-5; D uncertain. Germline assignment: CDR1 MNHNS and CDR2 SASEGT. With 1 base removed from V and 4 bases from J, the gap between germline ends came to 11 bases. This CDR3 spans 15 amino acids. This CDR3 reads CASSEVGWGNQPQHF. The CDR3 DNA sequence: TGTGCCAGCAGTGAAGTGGGTTGGGGAAATCAGCCCCAGCATTTT.

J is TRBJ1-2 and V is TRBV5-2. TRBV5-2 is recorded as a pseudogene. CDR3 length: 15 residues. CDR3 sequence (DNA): TGTGCCAGCAGCCAAGATATGGGGGACGGCTATGGCTACACCTTC. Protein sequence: CASSQDMGDGYGYTF.

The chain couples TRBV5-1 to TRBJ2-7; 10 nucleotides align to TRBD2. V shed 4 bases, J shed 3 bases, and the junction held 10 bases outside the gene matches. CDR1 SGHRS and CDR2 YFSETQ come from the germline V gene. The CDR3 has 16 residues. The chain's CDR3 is CASSPRTSGGYYEQYF. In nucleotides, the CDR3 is TGCGCCAGCAGCCCCCGGACTAGCGGAGGATACTACGAGCAGTACTTC. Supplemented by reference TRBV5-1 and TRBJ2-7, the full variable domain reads KAGVTQTPRYLIKTRGQQVTLSCSPISGHRSVSWYQQTPGQGLQFLFEYFSETQRNKGNFPGRFSGRQFSNSRSEMNVSTLELGDSALYLCASSPRTSGGYYEQYFGPGTRLTVT.

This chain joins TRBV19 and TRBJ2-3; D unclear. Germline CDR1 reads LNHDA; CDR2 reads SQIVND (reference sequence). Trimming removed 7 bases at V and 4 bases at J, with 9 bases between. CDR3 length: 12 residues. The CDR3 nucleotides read TGTGCCAGTATGGGTTCCGCAGATACGCAGTATTTT. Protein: CASMGSADTQYF. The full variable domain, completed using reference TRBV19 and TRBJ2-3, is DGGITQSPKYLFRKEGQNVTLSCEQNLNHDAMYWYRQDPGQGLRLIYYSQIVNDFQKGDIAEGYSVSREKKESFPLTVTSAQKNPTAFYLCASMGSADTQYFGPGTRLTVL.

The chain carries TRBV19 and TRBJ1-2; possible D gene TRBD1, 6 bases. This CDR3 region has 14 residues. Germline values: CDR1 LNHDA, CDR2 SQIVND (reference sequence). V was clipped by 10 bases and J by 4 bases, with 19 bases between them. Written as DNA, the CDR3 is TGTGCCACCAACTATGGAGGGGGGAGCTATGGCTACACCTTC. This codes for CATNYGGGSYGYTF.

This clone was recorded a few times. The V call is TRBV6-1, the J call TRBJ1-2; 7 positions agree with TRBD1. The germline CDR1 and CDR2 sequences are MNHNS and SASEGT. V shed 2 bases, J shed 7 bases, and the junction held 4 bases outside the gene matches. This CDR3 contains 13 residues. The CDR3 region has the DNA TGTGCCAGCAGTGAAATATCAGGGGGTGGCTACACCTTC. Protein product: CASSEISGGGYTF.

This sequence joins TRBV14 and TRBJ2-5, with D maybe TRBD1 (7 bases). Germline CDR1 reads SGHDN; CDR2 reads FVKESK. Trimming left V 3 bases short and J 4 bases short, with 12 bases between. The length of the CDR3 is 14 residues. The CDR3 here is CASSQIQGGETQYF. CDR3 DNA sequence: TGTGCCAGCAGCCAGATTCAGGGGGGAGAGACCCAGTACTTC.

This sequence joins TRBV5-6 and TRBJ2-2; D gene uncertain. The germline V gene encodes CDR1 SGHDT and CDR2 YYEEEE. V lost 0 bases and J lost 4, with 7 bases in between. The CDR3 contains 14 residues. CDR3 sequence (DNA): TGTGCCAGCAGCTTGGACACCCTCACCGGGGAGCTGTTTTTT. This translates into CASSLDTLTGELFF.

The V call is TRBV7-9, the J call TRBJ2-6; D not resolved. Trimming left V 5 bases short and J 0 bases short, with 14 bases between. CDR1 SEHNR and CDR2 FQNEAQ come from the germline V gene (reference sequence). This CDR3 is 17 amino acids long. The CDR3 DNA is TGTGCCAGCAGCCCCCTTCGAGGCATCTCTGGGGCCAACGTCCTGACTTTC. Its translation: CASSPLRGISGANVLTF.

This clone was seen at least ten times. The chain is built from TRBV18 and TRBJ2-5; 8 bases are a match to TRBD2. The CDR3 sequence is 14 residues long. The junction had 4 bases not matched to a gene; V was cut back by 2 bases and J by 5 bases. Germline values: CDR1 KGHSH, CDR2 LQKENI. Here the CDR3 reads CASSPSQRGETQYF. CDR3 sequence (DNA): TGTGCCAGCTCACCATCCCAGCGGGGGGAGACCCAGTACTTC. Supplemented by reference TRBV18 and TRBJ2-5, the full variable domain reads NAGVMQNPRHLVRRRGQEARLRCSPMKGHSHVYWYRQLPEEGLKFMVYLQKENIIDESGMPKERFSAEFPKEGPSILRIQQVVRGDSAAYFCASSPSQRGETQYFGPGTRLLVL.

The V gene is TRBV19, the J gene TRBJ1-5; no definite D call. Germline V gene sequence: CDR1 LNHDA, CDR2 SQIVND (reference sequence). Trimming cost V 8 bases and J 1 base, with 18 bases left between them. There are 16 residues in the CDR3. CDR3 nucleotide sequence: TGTGCCAGTTCCCCACTTGGGTCCATAAGCAATCAGCCCCAGCATTTT. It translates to CASSPLGSISNQPQHF.

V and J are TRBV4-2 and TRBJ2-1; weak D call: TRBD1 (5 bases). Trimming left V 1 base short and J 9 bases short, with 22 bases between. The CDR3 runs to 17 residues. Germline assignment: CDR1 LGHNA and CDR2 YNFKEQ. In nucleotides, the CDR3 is TGTGCCAGCAGCCAAGGGGGTAGGGGCCGGCACTTCGGTGAGCAGTTCTTC. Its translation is CASSQGGRGRHFGEQFF.

CDR3 nucleotide sequence: TGTGCCAGCAGCCCGGGGACAGGGAATACTGAAGCTTTCTTT. Its translation is CASSPGTGNTEAFF. V and J are TRBV11-3 and TRBJ1-1, with 9 bases aligning to TRBD1. The V gene end was trimmed by 5 bases and the J gene end by 5 bases; junction bases not matched to a gene: 6. This CDR3 has 14 amino acids. CDR1 is SGHNT, CDR2 YENEEA, per germline.

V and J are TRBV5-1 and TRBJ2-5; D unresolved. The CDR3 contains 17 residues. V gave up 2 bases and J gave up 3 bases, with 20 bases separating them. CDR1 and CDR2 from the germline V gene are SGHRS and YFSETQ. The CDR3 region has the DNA TGCGCCAGCAGCTTCGTAGGACCCAGGAGATCGAAAGAGACCCAGTACTTC. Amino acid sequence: CASSFVGPRRSKETQYF.

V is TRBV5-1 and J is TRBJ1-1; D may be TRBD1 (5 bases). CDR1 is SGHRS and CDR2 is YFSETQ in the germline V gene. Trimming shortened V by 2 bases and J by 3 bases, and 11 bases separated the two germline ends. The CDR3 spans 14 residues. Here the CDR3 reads CASSFGGGDTEAFF. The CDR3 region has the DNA TGCGCCAGCAGCTTTGGGGGAGGGGACACTGAAGCTTTCTTT.

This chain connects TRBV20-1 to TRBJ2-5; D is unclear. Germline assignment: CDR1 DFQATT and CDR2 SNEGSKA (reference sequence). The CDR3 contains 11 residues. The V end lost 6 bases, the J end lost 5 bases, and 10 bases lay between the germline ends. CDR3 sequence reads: CSATLAETQYF. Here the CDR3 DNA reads TGCAGTGCCACTCTGGCTGAGACCCAGTACTTC.

CDR3 loop: CASSGPFLDYEQYF. The CDR3 DNA follows: TGTGCCAGCAGTGGCCCCTTTTTGGATTACGAGCAGTACTTC. The chain is built from TRBV2 and TRBJ2-7; D remains ambiguous. Trimming cost V 4 bases and J 4 bases, with 14 bases left between them. Germline CDR1 and CDR2: SNHLY and FYNNEI. The CDR3 is made up of 14 amino acids. The full variable domain, rest sourced from reference TRBV2 and TRBJ2-7, is EPEVTQTPSHQVTQMGQEVILRCVPISNHLYFYWYRQILGQKVEFLVSFYNNEISEKSEIFDDQFSVERPDGSNFTLKIRSTKLEDSAMYFCASSGPFLDYEQYFGPGTRLTVT.

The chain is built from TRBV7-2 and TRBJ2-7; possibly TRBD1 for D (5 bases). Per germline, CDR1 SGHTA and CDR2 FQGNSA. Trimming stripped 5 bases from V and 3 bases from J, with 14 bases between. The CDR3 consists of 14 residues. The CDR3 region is CASSKQTGGYEQYF. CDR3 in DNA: TGTGCCAGCAGCAAGCAAACAGGCGGCTACGAGCAGTACTTC. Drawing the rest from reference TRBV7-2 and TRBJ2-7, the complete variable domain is GAGVSQSPSNKVTEKGKDVELRCDPISGHTALYWYRQSLGQGLEFLIYFQGNSAPDKSGLPSDRFSAERTGGSVSTLTIQRTQQEDSAVYLCASSKQTGGYEQYFGPGTRLTVT.